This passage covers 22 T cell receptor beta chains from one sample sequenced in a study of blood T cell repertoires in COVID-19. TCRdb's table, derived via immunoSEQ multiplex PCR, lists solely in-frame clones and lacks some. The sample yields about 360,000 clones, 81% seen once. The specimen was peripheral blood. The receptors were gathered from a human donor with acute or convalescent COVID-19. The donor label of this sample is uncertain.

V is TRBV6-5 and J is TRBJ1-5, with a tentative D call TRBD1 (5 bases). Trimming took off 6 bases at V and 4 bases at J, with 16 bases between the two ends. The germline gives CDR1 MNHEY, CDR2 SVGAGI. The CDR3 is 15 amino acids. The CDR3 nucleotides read TGTGCCAGCAGAGCCGTTGGACGGGGGAATCAGCCCCAGCATTTT. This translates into CASRAVGRGNQPQHF.

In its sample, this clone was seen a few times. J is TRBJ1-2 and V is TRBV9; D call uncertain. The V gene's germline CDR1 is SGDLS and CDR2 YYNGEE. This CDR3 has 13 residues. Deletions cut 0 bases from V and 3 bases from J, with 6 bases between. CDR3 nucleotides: TGTGCCAGCAGCGTAGGCGTCGACTATGGCTACACCTTC. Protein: CASSVGVDYGYTF.

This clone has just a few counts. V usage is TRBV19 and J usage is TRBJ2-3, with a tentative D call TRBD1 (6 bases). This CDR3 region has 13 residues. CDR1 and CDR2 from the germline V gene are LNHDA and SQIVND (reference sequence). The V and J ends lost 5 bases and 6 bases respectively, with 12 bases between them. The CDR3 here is CASSHRDVDTQYF. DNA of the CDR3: TGTGCCAGTAGTCACAGGGATGTGGATACGCAGTATTTT.

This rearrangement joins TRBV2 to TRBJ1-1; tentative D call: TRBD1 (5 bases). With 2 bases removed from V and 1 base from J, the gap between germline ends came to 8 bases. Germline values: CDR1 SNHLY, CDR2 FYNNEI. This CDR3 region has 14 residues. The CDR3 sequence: CASSEFGGNTEAFF. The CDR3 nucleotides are TGTGCCAGCAGTGAATTCGGGGGGAACACTGAAGCTTTCTTT.

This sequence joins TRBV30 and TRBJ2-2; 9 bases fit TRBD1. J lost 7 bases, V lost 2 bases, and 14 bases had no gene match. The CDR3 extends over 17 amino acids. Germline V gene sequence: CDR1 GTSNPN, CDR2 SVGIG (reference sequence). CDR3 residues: CAWSRSDRGTWGGELFF. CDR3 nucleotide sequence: TGTGCCTGGAGTCGCTCGGACAGGGGTACCTGGGGCGGGGAGCTGTTTTTT.

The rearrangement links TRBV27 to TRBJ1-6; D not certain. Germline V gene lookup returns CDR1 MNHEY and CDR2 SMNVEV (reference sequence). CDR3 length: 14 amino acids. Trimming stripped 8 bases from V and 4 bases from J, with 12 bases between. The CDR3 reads CASRFREYNSPLHF. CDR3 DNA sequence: TGTGCCAGCCGCTTCCGGGAATATAATTCACCCCTCCACTTT.

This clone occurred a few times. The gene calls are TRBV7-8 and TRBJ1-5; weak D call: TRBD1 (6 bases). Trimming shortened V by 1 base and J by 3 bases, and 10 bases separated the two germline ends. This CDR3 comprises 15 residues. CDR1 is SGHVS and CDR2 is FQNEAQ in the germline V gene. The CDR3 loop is CASSLVGGANQPQHF. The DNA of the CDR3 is TGTGCCAGCAGCTTAGTTGGGGGCGCCAATCAGCCCCAGCATTTT.

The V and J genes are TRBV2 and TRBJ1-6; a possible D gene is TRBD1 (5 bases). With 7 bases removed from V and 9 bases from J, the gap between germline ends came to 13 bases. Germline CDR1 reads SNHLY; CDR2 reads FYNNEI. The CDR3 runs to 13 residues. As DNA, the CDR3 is TGTGCCAGCATCGACTGGGGGGGTTCACCCCTCCACTTT. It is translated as CASIDWGGSPLHF.

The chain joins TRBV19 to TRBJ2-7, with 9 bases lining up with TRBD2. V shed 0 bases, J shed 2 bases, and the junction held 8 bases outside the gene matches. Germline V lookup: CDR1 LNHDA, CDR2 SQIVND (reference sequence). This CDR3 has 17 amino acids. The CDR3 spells CASSIDLIAGGPYEQYF. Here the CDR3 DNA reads TGTGCCAGTAGTATAGATCTCATCGCGGGAGGGCCCTACGAGCAGTACTTC.

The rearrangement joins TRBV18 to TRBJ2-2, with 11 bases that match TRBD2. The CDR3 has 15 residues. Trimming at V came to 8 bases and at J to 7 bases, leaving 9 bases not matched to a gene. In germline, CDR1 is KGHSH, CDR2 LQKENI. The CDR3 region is CASELAGGLRGELFF. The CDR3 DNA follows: TGTGCCAGCGAGCTAGCGGGGGGACTACGCGGGGAGCTGTTTTTT.

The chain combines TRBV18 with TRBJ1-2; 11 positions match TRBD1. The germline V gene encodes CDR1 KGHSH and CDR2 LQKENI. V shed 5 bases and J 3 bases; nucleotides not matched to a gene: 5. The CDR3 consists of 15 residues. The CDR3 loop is CASSAGQGVDYGYTF. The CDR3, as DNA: TGTGCCAGCTCAGCGGGACAGGGGGTTGACTATGGCTACACCTTC.

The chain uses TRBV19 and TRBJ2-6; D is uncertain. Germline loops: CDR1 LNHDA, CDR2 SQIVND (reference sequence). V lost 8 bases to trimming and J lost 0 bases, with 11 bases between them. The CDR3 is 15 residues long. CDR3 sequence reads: CASFGPNSGANVLTF. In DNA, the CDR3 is TGTGCCAGTTTTGGCCCGAACTCTGGGGCCAACGTCCTGACTTTC.

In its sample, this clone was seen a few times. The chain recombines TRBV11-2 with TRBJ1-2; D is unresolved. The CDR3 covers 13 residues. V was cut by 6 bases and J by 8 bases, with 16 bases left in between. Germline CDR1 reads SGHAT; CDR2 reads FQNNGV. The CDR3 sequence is CASSQASYGGYTF. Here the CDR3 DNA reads TGTGCCAGCAGTCAGGCCTCTTATGGGGGCTACACCTTC.

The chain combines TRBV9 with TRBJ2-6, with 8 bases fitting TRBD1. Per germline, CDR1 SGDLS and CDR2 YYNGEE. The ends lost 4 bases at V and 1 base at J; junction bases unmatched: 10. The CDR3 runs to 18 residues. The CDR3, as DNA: TGTGCCAGCAGCTCCGCAGGGGGCTCCCGTTCTGGGGCCAACGTCCTGACTTTC. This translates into CASSSAGGSRSGANVLTF.

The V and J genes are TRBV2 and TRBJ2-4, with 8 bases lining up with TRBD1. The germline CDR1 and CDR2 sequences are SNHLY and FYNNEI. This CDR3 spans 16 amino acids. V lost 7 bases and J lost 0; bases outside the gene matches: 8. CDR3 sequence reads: CASNSFGQGAKNIQYF. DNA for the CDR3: TGTGCCAGCAACAGCTTCGGACAGGGAGCCAAAAACATTCAGTACTTC.

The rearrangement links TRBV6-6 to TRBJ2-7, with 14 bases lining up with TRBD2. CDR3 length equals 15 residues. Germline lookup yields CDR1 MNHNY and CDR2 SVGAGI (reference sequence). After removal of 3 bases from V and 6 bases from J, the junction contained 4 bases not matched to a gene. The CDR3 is CASSYGTSGRGEQYF. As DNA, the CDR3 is TGTGCCAGCAGTTATGGGACTAGCGGGAGAGGCGAGCAGTACTTC.

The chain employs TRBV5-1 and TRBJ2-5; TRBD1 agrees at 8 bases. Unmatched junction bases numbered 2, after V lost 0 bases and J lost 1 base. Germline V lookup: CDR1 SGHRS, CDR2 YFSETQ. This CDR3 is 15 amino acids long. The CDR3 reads CASSLVTGAQETQYF. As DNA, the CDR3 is TGCGCCAGCAGCTTGGTGACAGGGGCCCAAGAGACCCAGTACTTC.

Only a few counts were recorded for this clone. CDR3 sequence: CAWSVRGSTYNEQFF. DNA for the CDR3: TGTGCCTGGAGTGTACGGGGGAGCACCTACAATGAGCAGTTCTTC. This chain joins TRBV30 and TRBJ2-1, with a tentative D call TRBD2 (6 bases). Germline assignment: CDR1 GTSNPN and CDR2 SVGIG (reference sequence). The CDR3 is made up of 15 amino acids. V shed 0 bases and J shed 2 bases, with 11 bases lying between them.

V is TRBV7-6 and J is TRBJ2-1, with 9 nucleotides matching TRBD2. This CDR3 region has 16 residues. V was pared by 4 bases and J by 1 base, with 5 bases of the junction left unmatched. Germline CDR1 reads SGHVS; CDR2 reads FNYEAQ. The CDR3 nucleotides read TGTGCCAGCAGCTCGCGAGCGGGAGGATCCTACAATGAGCAGTTCTTC. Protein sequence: CASSSRAGGSYNEQFF.

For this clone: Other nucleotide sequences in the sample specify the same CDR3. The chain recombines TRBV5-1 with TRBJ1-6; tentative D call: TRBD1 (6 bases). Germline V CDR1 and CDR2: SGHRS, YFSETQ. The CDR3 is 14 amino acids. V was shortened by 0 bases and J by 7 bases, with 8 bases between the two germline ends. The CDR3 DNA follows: TGCGCCAGCAGCTTGGGACAGGCAAATTCACCCCTCCACTTT. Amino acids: CASSLGQANSPLHF.

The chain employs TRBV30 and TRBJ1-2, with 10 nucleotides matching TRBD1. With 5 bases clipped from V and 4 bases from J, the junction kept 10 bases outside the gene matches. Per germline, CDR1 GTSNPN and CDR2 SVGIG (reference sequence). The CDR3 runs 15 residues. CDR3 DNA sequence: TGTGCCTGGCAAAACCCCGGGACAGGGGTCTATGGCTACACCTTC. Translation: CAWQNPGTGVYGYTF.

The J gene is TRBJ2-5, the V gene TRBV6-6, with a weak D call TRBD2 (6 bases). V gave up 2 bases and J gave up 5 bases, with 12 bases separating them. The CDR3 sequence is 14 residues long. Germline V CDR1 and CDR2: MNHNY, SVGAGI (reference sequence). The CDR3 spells CASSYSSGRETQYF. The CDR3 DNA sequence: TGTGCCAGCAGTTACAGCAGCGGGCGGGAGACCCAGTACTTC.